This T cell receptor (beta chain) was found in a study of STAT5B mutations in CD4+ large granular lymphocyte leukemia. General study points: TRBV06-family usage was enriched in top patient clones (8/27) versus controls (2/35). Main leukemic clonotypes were patient-specific, but roughly 26% appeared at low frequency elsewhere.

Produced via immunoSEQ multiplex PCR; TCRdb's table is partial and in-frame only. The sample has approximately 34,000 clones; 55% to 80% are singletons. A remark on this clone: Its matching antigen is unknown.

Trimming left V 0 bases short and J 0 bases short, with 7 bases between. Germline values: CDR1 MGHDK, CDR2 SYGVNS. The CDR3 extends over 15 amino acids. The sequenced sample was CD4+ T cells from blood buffy coats. This sequence joins TRBV25-1 and TRBJ2-3; D might be TRBD1 or TRBD2, each matching 6 bases. This receptor was identified in a human donor in good health. CDR3 residues: CASSEYGGSTDTQYF. The CDR3 region has the DNA TGTGCCAGCAGTGAATACGGGGGCAGCACAGATACGCAGTATTTT.